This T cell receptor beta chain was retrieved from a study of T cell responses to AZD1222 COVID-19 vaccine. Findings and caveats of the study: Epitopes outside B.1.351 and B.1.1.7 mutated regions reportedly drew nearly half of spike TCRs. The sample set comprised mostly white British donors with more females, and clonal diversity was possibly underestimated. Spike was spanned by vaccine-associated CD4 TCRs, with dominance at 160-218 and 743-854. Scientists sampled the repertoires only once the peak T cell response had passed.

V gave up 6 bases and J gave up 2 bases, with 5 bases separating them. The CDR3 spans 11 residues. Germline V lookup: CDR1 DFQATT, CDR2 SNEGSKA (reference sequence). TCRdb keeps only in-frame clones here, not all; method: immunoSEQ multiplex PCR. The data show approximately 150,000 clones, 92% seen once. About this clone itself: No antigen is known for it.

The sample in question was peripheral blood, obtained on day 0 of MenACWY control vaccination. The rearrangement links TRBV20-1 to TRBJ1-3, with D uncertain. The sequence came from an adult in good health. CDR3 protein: CSAGPGNTIYF. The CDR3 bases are TGCAGTGCCGGCCCTGGAAACACCATATATTTT.